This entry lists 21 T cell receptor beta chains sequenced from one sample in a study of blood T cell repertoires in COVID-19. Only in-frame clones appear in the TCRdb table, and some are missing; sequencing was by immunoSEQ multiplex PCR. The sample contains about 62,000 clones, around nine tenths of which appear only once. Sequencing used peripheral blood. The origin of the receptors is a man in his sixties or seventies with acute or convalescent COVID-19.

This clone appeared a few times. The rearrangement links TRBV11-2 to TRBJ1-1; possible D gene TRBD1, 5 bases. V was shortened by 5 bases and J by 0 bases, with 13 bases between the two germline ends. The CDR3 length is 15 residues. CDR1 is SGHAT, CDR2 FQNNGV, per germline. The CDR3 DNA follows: TGTGCCAGCAGCCCTGGGGCAGGCCTGAACACTGAAGCTTTCTTT. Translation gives CASSPGAGLNTEAFF.

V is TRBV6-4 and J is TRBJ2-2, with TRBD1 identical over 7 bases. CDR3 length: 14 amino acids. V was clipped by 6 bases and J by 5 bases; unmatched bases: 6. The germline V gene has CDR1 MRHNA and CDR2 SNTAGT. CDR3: CASSVQQGTGELFF. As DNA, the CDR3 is TGTGCCAGCAGCGTGCAACAGGGGACCGGGGAGCTGTTTTTT.

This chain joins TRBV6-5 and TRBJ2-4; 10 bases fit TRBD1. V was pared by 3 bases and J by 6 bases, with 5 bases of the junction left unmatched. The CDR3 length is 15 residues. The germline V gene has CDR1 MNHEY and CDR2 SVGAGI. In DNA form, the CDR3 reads TGTGCCAGCAGTTATTCCGGGACAGGGGCAAACATTCAGTACTTC. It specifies CASSYSGTGANIQYF.

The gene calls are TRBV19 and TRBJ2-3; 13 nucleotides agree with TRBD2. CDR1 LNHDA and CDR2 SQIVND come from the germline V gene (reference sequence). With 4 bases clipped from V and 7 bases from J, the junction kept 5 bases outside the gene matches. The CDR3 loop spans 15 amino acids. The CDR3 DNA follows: TGTGCCAGTAGTAGAACTAGCGGGGGGGCGTATACGCAGTATTTT. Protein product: CASSRTSGGAYTQYF.

Here the CDR3 reads CASSLRAQGTEAFF. CDR3 nucleotides: TGTGCCAGCAGCTTAAGGGCACAGGGAACTGAAGCTTTCTTT. The V call is TRBV7-8, the J call TRBJ1-1; tentative D call: TRBD1 (6 bases). V gave up 2 bases and J gave up 5 bases, with 12 bases separating them. The CDR3 totals 14 residues. The germline V gene encodes CDR1 SGHVS and CDR2 FQNEAQ.

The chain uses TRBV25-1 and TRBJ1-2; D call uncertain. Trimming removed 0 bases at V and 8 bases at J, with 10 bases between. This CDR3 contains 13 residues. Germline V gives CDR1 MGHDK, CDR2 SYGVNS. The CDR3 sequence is CASSEYRAGGYTF. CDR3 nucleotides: TGTGCCAGCAGTGAATATAGGGCGGGAGGCTACACCTTC.

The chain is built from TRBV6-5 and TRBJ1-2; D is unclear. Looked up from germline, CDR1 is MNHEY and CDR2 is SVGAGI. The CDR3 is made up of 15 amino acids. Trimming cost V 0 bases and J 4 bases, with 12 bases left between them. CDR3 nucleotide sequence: TGTGCCAGCAGTTACTCGAGGGCAGGAACCTATGGCTACACCTTC. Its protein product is CASSYSRAGTYGYTF.

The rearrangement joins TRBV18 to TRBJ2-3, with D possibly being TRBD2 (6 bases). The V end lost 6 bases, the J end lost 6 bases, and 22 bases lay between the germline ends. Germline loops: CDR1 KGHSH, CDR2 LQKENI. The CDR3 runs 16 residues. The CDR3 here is CASSGSHSGPGDTQYF. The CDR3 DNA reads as TGTGCCAGCTCCGGTTCTCACAGCGGGCCGGGGGATACGCAGTATTTT.

The chain's CDR3 is CASSLPWGGREGLDQETQYF. CDR3 sequence (DNA): TGTGCCAGCAGCCTCCCTTGGGGGGGTAGGGAAGGGTTAGATCAAGAGACCCAGTACTTC. This rearrangement joins TRBV5-4 to TRBJ2-5; 7 nucleotides line up with TRBD2. CDR3 length equals 20 residues. Germline CDR1 SGHNT, CDR2 YYREEE (reference sequence). V lost 4 bases, J lost 2 bases, and 23 bases stayed unmatched.

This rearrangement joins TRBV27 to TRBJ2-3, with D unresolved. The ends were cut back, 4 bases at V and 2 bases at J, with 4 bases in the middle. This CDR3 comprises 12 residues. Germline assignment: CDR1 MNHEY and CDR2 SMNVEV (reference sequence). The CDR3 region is CASSSYTDTQYF. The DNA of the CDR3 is TGTGCCAGCAGTTCTTACACAGATACGCAGTATTTT.

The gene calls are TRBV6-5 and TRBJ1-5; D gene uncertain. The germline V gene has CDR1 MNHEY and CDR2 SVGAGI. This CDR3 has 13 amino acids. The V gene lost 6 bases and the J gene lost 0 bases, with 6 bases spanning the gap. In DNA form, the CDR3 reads TGTGCCAGCAGCCGGGATAGCAATCAGCCCCAGCATTTT. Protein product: CASSRDSNQPQHF.

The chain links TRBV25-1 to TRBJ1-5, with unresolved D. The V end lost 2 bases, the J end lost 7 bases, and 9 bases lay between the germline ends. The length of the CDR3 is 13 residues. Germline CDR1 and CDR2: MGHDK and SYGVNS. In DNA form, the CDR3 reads TGTGCCAGCAGTGAAGTCGGGTTGCAGCCCCAGCATTTT. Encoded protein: CASSEVGLQPQHF.

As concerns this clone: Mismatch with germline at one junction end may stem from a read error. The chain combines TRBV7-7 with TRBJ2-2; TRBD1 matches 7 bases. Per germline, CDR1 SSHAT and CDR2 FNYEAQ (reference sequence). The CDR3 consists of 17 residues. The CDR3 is CASSLREQGSNTGELFF. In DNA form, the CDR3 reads TGTGCTAGCAGCTTGAGAGAACAGGGGTCGAACACCGGGGAGCTGTTTTTT.

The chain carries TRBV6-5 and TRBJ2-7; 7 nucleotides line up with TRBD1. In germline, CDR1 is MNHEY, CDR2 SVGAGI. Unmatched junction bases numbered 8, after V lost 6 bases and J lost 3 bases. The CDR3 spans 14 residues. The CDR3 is CASRGTAVSYEQYF. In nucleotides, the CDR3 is TGTGCCAGCAGGGGGACAGCAGTAAGCTACGAGCAGTACTTC.

The CDR3 loop is CASSKARTVPPGELFF. DNA for the CDR3: TGTGCCAGCAGCAAAGCGCGGACGGTCCCTCCCGGGGAACTGTTTTTT. The chain employs TRBV21-1 and TRBJ1-4. TRBV21-1 is an annotated pseudogene. This CDR3 is built from 16 residues.

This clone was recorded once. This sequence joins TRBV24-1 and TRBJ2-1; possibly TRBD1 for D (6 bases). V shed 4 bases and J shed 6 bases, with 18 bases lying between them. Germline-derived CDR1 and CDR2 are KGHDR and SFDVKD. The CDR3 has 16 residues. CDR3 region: CATSDQSGPQGNEQFF. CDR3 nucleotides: TGTGCCACCAGTGACCAATCCGGGCCACAGGGCAATGAGCAGTTCTTC.

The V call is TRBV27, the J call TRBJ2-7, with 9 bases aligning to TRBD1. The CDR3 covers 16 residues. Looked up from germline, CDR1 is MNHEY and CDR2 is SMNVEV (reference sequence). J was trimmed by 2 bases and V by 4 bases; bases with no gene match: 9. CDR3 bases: TGTGCCAGCAGTTATACTCCCGGGACAGGGACCTACGAGCAGTACTTC. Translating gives CASSYTPGTGTYEQYF.

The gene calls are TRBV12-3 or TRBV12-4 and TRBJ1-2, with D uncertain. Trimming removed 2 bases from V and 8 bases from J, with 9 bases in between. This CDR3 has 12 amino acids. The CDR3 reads CASSLWPTGYTF. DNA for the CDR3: TGTGCCAGCAGTTTATGGCCAACCGGCTACACCTTC.

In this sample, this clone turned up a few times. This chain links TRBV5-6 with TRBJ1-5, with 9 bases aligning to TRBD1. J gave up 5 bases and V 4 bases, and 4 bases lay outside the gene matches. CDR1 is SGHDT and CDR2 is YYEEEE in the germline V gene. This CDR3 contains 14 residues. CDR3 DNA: TGTGCCAGCAGCAGAGGGACAGGGTATCAGCCCCAGCATTTT. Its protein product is CASSRGTGYQPQHF.

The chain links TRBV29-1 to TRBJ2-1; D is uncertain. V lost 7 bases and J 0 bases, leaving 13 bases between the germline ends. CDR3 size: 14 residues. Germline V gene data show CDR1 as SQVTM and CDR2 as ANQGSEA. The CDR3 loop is CSGLLSSSYNEQFF. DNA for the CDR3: TGCAGCGGGCTACTATCGAGCTCCTACAATGAGCAGTTCTTC.

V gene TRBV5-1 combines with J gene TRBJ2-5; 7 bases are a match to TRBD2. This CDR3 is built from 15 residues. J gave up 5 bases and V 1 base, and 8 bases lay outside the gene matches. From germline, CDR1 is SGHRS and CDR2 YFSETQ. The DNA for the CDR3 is TGCGCCAGCAGCTTGTCTGGGGGGGATGTGGAGACCCAGTACTTC. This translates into CASSLSGGDVETQYF.